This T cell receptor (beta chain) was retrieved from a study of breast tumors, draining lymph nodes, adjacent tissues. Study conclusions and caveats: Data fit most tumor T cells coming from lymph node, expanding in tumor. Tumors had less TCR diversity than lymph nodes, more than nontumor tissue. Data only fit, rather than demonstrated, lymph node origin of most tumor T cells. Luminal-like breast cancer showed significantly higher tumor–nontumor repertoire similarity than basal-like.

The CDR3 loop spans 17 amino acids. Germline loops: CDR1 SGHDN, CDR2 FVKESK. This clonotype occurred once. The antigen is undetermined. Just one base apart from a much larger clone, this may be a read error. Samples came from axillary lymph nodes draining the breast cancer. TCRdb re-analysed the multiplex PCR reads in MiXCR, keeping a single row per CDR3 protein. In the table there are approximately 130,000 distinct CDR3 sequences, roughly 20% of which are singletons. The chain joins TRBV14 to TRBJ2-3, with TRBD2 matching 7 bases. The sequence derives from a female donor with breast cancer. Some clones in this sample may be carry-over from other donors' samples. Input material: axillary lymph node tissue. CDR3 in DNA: TGTACCAGCAGCCTCCTTAGCGGGTGGAGGCACACAGATACGCAGTATTTT. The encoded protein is CTSSLLSGWRHTDTQYF.